The sample holds one count of the clone carrying this T cell receptor (beta chain). The antigen is unknown. This entry belongs to a study of response to subunit inactivated influenza vaccine. TCRdb analysed the RT-PCR reads with MiXCR anew, one entry per CDR3 protein. The sample has over 150,000 distinct CDR3 sequences, under 13% seen once. Study-level findings and limits: The authors suggested that every seasonal influenza vaccination recruits few new T cells.

The origin of this receptor is a man aged 45-65 years who received an inactivated influenza vaccine. The sample consisted of non-naive T cells sorted from PBMCs, taken about 40 days after vaccination.

The CDR3 loop reads CASSRTGEQETQYF. DNA for the CDR3: TGTGCCAGCTCACGGACAGGGGAACAAGAGACCCAGTACTTC. The chain combines TRBV18 with TRBJ2-5, with 9 bases that match TRBD1. Trimming at V came to 4 bases and at J to 2 bases, leaving 2 bases not matched to a gene. Germline values: CDR1 KGHSH, CDR2 LQKENI. This CDR3 comprises 14 residues.